The rows below give T cell receptor beta chains drawn from one sample of a study of blood T cell repertoires in COVID-19. Using immunoSEQ multiplex PCR, the repertoire was profiled, and TCRdb retains in-frame clones only, with some absent. The profile shows 280,000 or so clones, 70% to 90% of them singletons. The specimen was peripheral blood. The origin of the receptors is a young woman who had recovered from COVID-19. Both conserved end residues are part of each CDR3.

TRBV12-1	TRBJ2-2	CASSFVLAGGLGTGELFF
TRBV15	TRBJ1-5	CATSRDLSTQHF
TRBV9	TRBJ1-3	CASSVAGVFSGNTIYF
TRBV29-1	TRBJ2-3	CSYRQGIRTDTQYF
TRBV28	TRBJ1-2	CASSEKGGINYGYTF
TRBV29-1	TRBJ1-6	CSVETELWLSGSPLHF
TRBV2	TRBJ2-7	CASSGGPYEQYF
TRBV5-6	TRBJ1-2	CASSLRREWTYYGYTF
TRBV24-1	TRBJ1-2	CATSDDRVGGYTF
TRBV5-1	TRBJ2-5	CASSFTGRQETQYF
TRBV9	TRBJ2-5	CASRPGLGEETQYF
TRBV10-3	TRBJ1-1	CAIGSVAGTEAFF
TRBV9	TRBJ1-6	CASSETGGPWAPLHF
TRBV29-1	TRBJ2-7	CSVEVQRGGPEQYF
TRBV9	TRBJ2-2	CASSVASGTSTGELFF
TRBV5-5	TRBJ1-4	CASSLVETGWEKLFF
TRBV10-3	TRBJ2-5	CAISDPADQGQETQYF
TRBV4-2	TRBJ2-5	CASSQDRTSGGYQETQYF
TRBV24-1	TRBJ2-5	CATSDFDRGLGTQYF
TRBV19	TRBJ1-2	CASITSGTTYGYTF
TRBV5-6	TRBJ1-6	CASSLVGGDSPLHF
TRBV28	TRBJ2-2	CASSLPPGQTGELFF
TRBV7-2	TRBJ1-2	CASSLVGGAQGYTF
TRBV20-1	TRBJ2-2	CSAKGAGELFF
TRBV28	TRBJ1-3	CASSLQGAFGNTIYF
TRBV19	TRBJ1-5	CASSKEGEQPQHF